These T cell receptor beta chains were read from a single sample in a study of T cells in Graves' hyperthyroidism and ophthalmopathy. TCRdb reprocessed the multiplex PCR reads via MiXCR and lists one record per CDR3 protein. Counted here are more than 300,000 distinct CDR3 sequences, 11% to 15% occurring once; the ten biggest clones make up approximately 10%. Sequenced: blood. These TCRs come from a woman aged 55-70 years with Graves' hyperthyroidism. Both conserved end residues are part of each CDR3. D genes are given only for firm matches. Size is stated for part of the rows, as once, few or many counts, or as a class when the clone is expanded.

many,TRBD2,TRBV7-9,TRBJ2-3,CASSLPSGRSDTQYF,TGTGCCAGCAGCTTGCCTAGCGGGAGGTCAGATACGCAGTATTTT
many,-,TRBV5-1,TRBJ2-7,CASSLRDEQYF,TGCGCCAGCAGCTTGCGAGACGAGCAGTACTTC
many,-,TRBV24-1,TRBJ2-7,CATGDEASYEQYF,TGTGCCACCGGGGACGAAGCCTCCTACGAGCAGTACTTC
few,-,TRBV12-3/TRBV12-4,TRBJ1-1,CASSRPPRGANAEAFF,TGTGCCAGCAGTCGCCCGCCTAGGGGAGCGAACGCTGAAGCTTTCTTT
many,TRBD1,TRBV12-3/TRBV12-4,TRBJ1-1,CASSGQGRNTEAFF,TGTGCCAGCAGCGGACAGGGGAGGAACACTGAAGCTTTCTTT
-,-,TRBV6-1,TRBJ2-3,CASSPVGELVTQYF,TGTGCCAGCAGTCCCGTCGGGGAGCTCGTTACGCAGTATTTT
few,-,TRBV11-2,TRBJ1-4,CASSLTRGSKLFF,TGTGCCAGCAGCTTAACAAGGGGGTCAAAACTGTTTTTT
many,TRBD2,TRBV28,TRBJ2-7,CASSLGTQAGEQYF,TGTGCCAGCAGTTTAGGGACTCAAGCGGGGGAGCAGTACTTC
many,TRBD2,TRBV24-1,TRBJ2-1,CATSGVGTTYNEQFF,TGTGCCACCAGTGGCGTCGGGACTACATACAATGAGCAGTTCTTC
many,TRBD1,TRBV20-1,TRBJ2-7,CSARRTGSYEQYF,TGCAGTGCTAGGAGGACAGGATCCTACGAGCAGTACTTC
many,TRBD1,TRBV10-3,TRBJ1-1,CAISEDRVNVNTEAFF,TGTGCCATCAGTGAGGACAGGGTTAACGTGAACACTGAAGCTTTCTTT
-,-,TRBV6-1,TRBJ1-5,CASIWTAGSNQPQHF,TGTGCCAGCATCTGGACAGCCGGATCCAATCAGCCCCAGCATTTT
many,TRBD1,TRBV29-1,TRBJ2-3,CSSPGTGITDTQYF,TGCAGCTCCCCGGGGACAGGGATAACAGATACGCAGTATTTT
-,TRBD2,TRBV6-6,TRBJ2-2,CASSYSPGLARTGELFF,TGTGCCAGCAGTTACTCCCCTGGACTAGCGAGAACCGGGGAGCTGTTTTTT
many,TRBD2,TRBV3-1,TRBJ2-5,CASSQASGEETQYF,TGTGCCAGCAGCCAAGCTAGCGGGGAAGAGACCCAGTACTTC
few,-,TRBV20-1,TRBJ2-2,CSASLETGELFF,TGCAGTGCTAGTCTAGAGACCGGGGAGCTGTTTTTT
many,-,TRBV7-3,TRBJ2-3,CASSPRIATDTQYF,TGTGCCAGCAGCCCCCGCATAGCCACAGATACGCAGTATTTT
-,-,TRBV5-6,TRBJ2-2,CASPFREGTPGSCFF,-
many,TRBD2,TRBV7-3,TRBJ2-1,CASRPGLAGTYNEQFF,TGTGCCAGCAGGCCCGGTTTAGCGGGGACCTACAATGAGCAGTTCTTC
-,TRBD2,TRBV2,TRBJ2-1,CASSRPLAGGGEFF,TGTGCCAGCAGTCGGCCACTAGCGGGAGGCGGGGAGTTCTTC
-,-,TRBV19,TRBJ1-5,CASSSRTGPQHF,TGTGCCAGTAGTAGCAGGACCGGGCCCCAGCATTTT
few,-,TRBV11-2,TRBJ1-4,CASSLEGPVGKLFF,TGTGCCAGCAGCTTAGAGGGGCCCGTGGGAAAACTGTTTTTT
-,-,TRBV7-9,TRBJ2-5,CASSSLLQETQYF,TGTGCCAGCAGCTCCCTCCTCCAAGAGACCCAGTACTTC
few,-,TRBV6-1,TRBJ2-7,CAGSAYTGLYYEQYF,TGTGCCGGCAGTGCGTACACCGGGCTCTACTACGAGCAGTACTTC
many,TRBD1,TRBV11-3,TRBJ1-4,CASSRDRPTNEKLFF,TGTGCCAGCAGCCGGGACAGACCAACTAATGAAAAACTGTTTTTT
many,-,TRBV20-1,TRBJ1-1,CSAGGPNTEAFF,TGCAGTGCGGGTGGGCCGAACACTGAAGCTTTCTTT
few,-,TRBV18,TRBJ2-2,CASSLRTVTGELFF,TGTGCCAGCTCACTACGGACAGTCACCGGGGAGCTGTTTTTT
-,-,TRBV19,TRBJ2-1,CASSLLTRTSYNEQFF,TGTGCCAGTAGTCTCCTTACGAGGACATCTTACAATGAGCAGTTCTTC
many,-,TRBV11-2,TRBJ2-7,CASSRHQGIYEQYF,TGTGCCAGCAGCCGACACCAGGGTATCTACGAGCAGTACTTC
-,-,TRBV6-1,TRBJ2-1,CASSERGVGEQFF,TGTGCCAGCAGTGAAAGGGGAGTGGGCGAGCAGTTCTTC
many,TRBD2,TRBV28,TRBJ2-1,CASSPGSGSGNEQFF,TGTGCCAGCAGTCCCGGGAGCGGGAGTGGTAATGAGCAGTTCTTC
few,TRBD1,TRBV6-2/TRBV6-3,TRBJ2-3,CASSYPWTGNTDTQYF,TGTGCCAGCAGTTACCCCTGGACAGGGAACACAGATACGCAGTATTTT
few,TRBD1,TRBV18,TRBJ1-3,CASSPGTVTGNTIYF,TGTGCCAGCTCACCAGGGACAGTCACTGGAAACACCATATATTTT
many,-,TRBV14,TRBJ2-3,CASSHAGTSTDTQYF,TGTGCCAGCAGCCATGCCGGGACTAGCACAGATACGCAGTATTTT
many,TRBD1,TRBV11-2,TRBJ1-4,CASSSGQYEKLFF,TGTGCCAGCAGCTCGGGACAGTATGAAAAACTGTTTTTT
few,TRBD2,TRBV20-1,TRBJ2-7,CSARSDGLAGPPLSYEQYF,TGCAGTGCTCGCTCGGACGGACTAGCGGGACCGCCCCTCTCCTACGAGCAGTACTTC